The entry below gives a single T cell receptor beta chain sequence along with its context. These data originate in a study of identifying expanded T cells in peripheral blood. The data were produced by immunoSEQ multiplex PCR, yet TCRdb's version contains in-frame clones alone and is incomplete. The sample holds some 95,000 clones, around 90% seen once. Healthy donors had no documented immune events, such as infections, while sampled. This CDR3 has 14 residues. Unmatched junction bases numbered 3, after V lost 2 bases and J lost 2 bases. The germline gives CDR1 SGHDT, CDR2 YYEEEE. Sequencing was done on a sample of blood. This rearrangement joins TRBV5-6 to TRBJ2-7, with 8 bases fitting TRBD2. This TCR was recovered from a person aged 18 to 75 in good health. This CDR3 reads CASSLSGGTYEQYF. The CDR3 DNA reads as TGTGCCAGCAGCTTAAGCGGGGGAACCTACGAGCAGTACTTC.